The clone carrying this T cell receptor (beta chain) appeared many times. Within the library, unique molecular identifiers were attached to each individual cDNA molecule. Using its own MiXCR run on the RACE reads, TCRdb lists one record per CDR3 protein. The sample records about 100,000 distinct CDR3 sequences, approximately 10% being singletons. Trimming pared 8 bases from V and 4 bases from J, leaving 9 bases between. CDR1 is DFQATT, CDR2 SNEGSKA, per germline (reference sequence). The CDR3 runs to 12 residues. This record comes from a study of human T cells and chemical hapten exposure. In the study overall: Largely, small differences in pooled library volume made per-sample TCR yields vary.

Stated time point: patch test 2, 6 weeks after DPC sensitization. Treatment meaning: therapeutic diphenylcyclopropenone sensitization with weekly scalp DPC. The origin of this receptor is a woman aged 40 to 50 with alopecia areata. Some clones in this sample may be carry-over from other donors' samples. Sequenced here: whole blood, sampled in connection with sensitization to the hapten diphenylcyclopropenone (DPC). This sequence joins TRBV20-1 and TRBJ2-6; D is possibly TRBD2 (5 bases). CDR3 DNA sequence: TGCAGTCCCCGCGGGGGGGCCAACGTCCTGACTTTC. It specifies CSPRGGANVLTF.